In this sample, the clone carrying this TCR beta chain turned up many times. Its antigen remains unidentified. This specimen belongs to a study of neurological immune-mediated disorders. Study overall: Of the approximately 34 patients with multiple sclerosis, around 30 had relapsing-remitting MS, whereas the remaining 3 had secondary progressive MS. Whole-study results and caveats: The absence of shared CDR3 amino acid sequences among expanded clones across subjects suggests private repertoires in all groups.

TCRdb used MiXCR to reprocess the 5' RACE reads, holding one entry per CDR3 protein. The table has 25,000 to 35,000 distinct CDR3 sequences, roughly 1.6% seen once; the top ten hold 7.5% to 10%. Germline V gene sequence: CDR1 SGHTS, CDR2 YDEGEE. This CDR3 is 15 amino acids long. Deletions cut 3 bases from V and 0 bases from J, with 10 bases between. This chain joins TRBV5-8 and TRBJ1-5; D may be TRBD1 (5 bases). Sequencing was done on a sample of PBMCs. This sequence originates from a woman in her twenties or thirties with multiple sclerosis. Written as DNA, the CDR3 is TGTGCCAGCAGCTGGGGACCGATTAGCAATCAGCCCCAGCATTTT. As protein: CASSWGPISNQPQHF.